These T cell receptor beta chains were read from a single sample in a study of T cell changes during pregnancy in multiple sclerosis. Assay used: immunoSEQ multiplex PCR; TCRdb lists only in-frame clones, some missing. The profile shows tens of thousands of clones, 75% to 90% of them singletons. The source was peripheral blood, collected in the first trimester of pregnancy. The receptors originated from a female donor in good health, enrolled as a control in a pregnancy study. CDR3s include the opening cysteine and the closing phenylalanine or tryptophan. D genes are given only for firm matches. Some rows have no size entry. The others give once, few or many, or a class for an expanded clone.

CDR3 DNA	CDR3 protein	V gene	J gene	clone size	D gene
TGTGCCAGTAGTGTAGACAGGGTCACCTACAATGAGCAGTTCTTC	CASSVDRVTYNEQFF	TRBV19	TRBJ2-1	.	TRBD1
TGTGCCAGCAGCCAGGCTAGCGCGCAGGGAGAGACCCAGTACTTC	CASSQASAQGETQYF	TRBV4-2	TRBJ2-5	.	.
TGTGCCAGCAGCCAAAAGCGGTTCGGGTATTCACCCCTCCACTTT	CASSQKRFGYSPLHF	TRBV7-9	TRBJ1-6	few	.
TGTGCCAGTAGTCGGGCGACAGGACGCAATCAGCCCCAGCATTTT	CASSRATGRNQPQHF	TRBV19	TRBJ1-5	.	.
TGTGCCAGCAGTTTAACCGGGACAGGGGGCGCGAACACTGAAGCTTTCTTT	CASSLTGTGGANTEAFF	TRBV27	TRBJ1-1	.	TRBD1
TGTGCCAGCTCACCGCGACAGGTTTCGAACACTGAAGCTTTCTTT	CASSPRQVSNTEAFF	TRBV18	TRBJ1-1	.	.
TGTGCCAGCAGCCCTACCGACAGGGGAAGAACTGAAGCTTTCTTT	CASSPTDRGRTEAFF	TRBV14	TRBJ1-1	many	TRBD1
TGTGCCAGCTCACCCCTCGGGTTACAGGGCTCCGGGGCCAACGTCCTGACTTTC	CASSPLGLQGSGANVLTF	TRBV18	TRBJ2-6	.	.
TGTGCCAGCAGTGAAGAAGGGGCGGCAACTAATGAAAAACTGTTTTTT	CASSEEGAATNEKLFF	TRBV6-1	TRBJ1-4	.	.
TGTGCCAGCAGCTACACCCTCCCGGGGGGTAACTATGGCTACACCTTC	CASSYTLPGGNYGYTF	TRBV7-2	TRBJ1-2	.	.
TGTGCCAGTAGTAATCCACTCGGACAGGGGAGTGCAACTAATGAAAAACTGTTTTTT	CASSNPLGQGSATNEKLFF	TRBV19	TRBJ1-4	.	TRBD1
TGTGCCAGCAGCTTAGTCAGGGTTTCGGCCGGGGAGCTGTTTTTT	CASSLVRVSAGELFF	TRBV11-2	TRBJ2-2	.	.
TGCGCCAGCTGCGCCGGGAACTCCTACAATGAGCAGTTCTTC	CASCAGNSYNEQFF	TRBV5-1	TRBJ2-1	.	.
TGTGCCACCAGGGACAGGGGGCTTTTCTATGGCTACACCTTC	CATRDRGLFYGYTF	TRBV19	TRBJ1-2	.	TRBD1
TGTGCCAGCAGCTTGTCCTTTCCGGGCGGGGAGCTGTTTTTT	CASSLSFPGGELFF	TRBV13	TRBJ2-2	.	.
TGTGCCAGCAATCCGGGACAGGGGCTAAATTCACCCCTCCACTTT	CASNPGQGLNSPLHF	TRBV27	TRBJ1-6	.	TRBD1
TGTGCCAGTAGTAAGACAGGGATCCAGCAAGAGACCCAGTACTTC	CASSKTGIQQETQYF	TRBV19	TRBJ2-5	.	TRBD1
TGTGCCAGCTCACCAATCCTTAGCGGGGCGTACTCCTACGAGCAGTACTTC	CASSPILSGAYSYEQYF	TRBV18	TRBJ2-7	.	TRBD2
TGTGCCAGTAGCCGGGATTCTTCCACAGATACGCAGTATTTT	CASSRDSSTDTQYF	TRBV19	TRBJ2-3	.	.
TGTGCCAGCAGCCCCCTCGCGTGGGAGACCCAGTACTTC	CASSPLAWETQYF	TRBV9	TRBJ2-5	.	.
TGTGCCACCAGCAGGGGACAGGGAAAAAGGCCTACGGATGATGAGCAGTTCTTC	CATSRGQGKRPTDDEQFF	TRBV15	TRBJ2-1	.	TRBD1
TGTGCCTGGGGAACAGGGGACCAAGAGACCCAGTACTTC	CAWGTGDQETQYF	TRBV30	TRBJ2-5	.	TRBD1
TGTGCCAGCAGTATAGCCCCAGGGGGCACTAATGAAAAACTGTTTTTT	CASSIAPGGTNEKLFF	TRBV27	TRBJ1-4	.	TRBD1
TGTGCCAGCAGCTTAGGGGGGCTGGCCTCTGGGGCCAACGTCCTGACTTTC	CASSLGGLASGANVLTF	TRBV11-3	TRBJ2-6	.	.
TGTGCCAGCAGCCATACCGGGACAGGGGATCACAATGAGCAGTTCTTC	CASSHTGTGDHNEQFF	TRBV11-1	TRBJ2-1	.	TRBD1
TGTGCCAGCAGCCAAGATTTAGCCGGGCCGGGGGGCTACACCTTC	CASSQDLAGPGGYTF	TRBV4-2	TRBJ1-2	.	.
TGTGCCAGCAGCTTAGGACAGGCCGCAAGGGGAGAAAAACTGTTTTTT	CASSLGQAARGEKLFF	TRBV7-9	TRBJ1-4	.	.
TGTGCCAGCAGTTCGTCGGGTAGCGGGGCCGCCAAAAACATTCAGTACTTC	CASSSSGSGAAKNIQYF	TRBV28	TRBJ2-4	.	TRBD2
TGTGCCAGCGCCAGGGACAGGGGACCTGAGGGCTACACCTTC	CASARDRGPEGYTF	TRBV5-4	TRBJ1-2	.	TRBD1
TGTGCCAGCAGCCCCCGGGGGGACTACAATGAGCAGTTCTTC	CASSPRGDYNEQFF	TRBV9	TRBJ2-1	.	TRBD2
TGTGCCGGGAGGGGGCTGGGTGAAAAACTGTTTTTT	CAGRGLGEKLFF	TRBV30	TRBJ1-4	.	TRBD1
TGTGCCAGCAGCCAAGATTCGGGGTGGCGGGGGGTGACAGATACGCAGTATTTT	CASSQDSGWRGVTDTQYF	TRBV4-2	TRBJ2-3	.	TRBD2
TGTGCCAGTAGTATAAAAACAGGGGGTGGCTACACCTTC	CASSIKTGGGYTF	TRBV19	TRBJ1-2	.	TRBD1
TGTGCAAGTCGCTTAGCGCCCACTACCGGGGGGGCTAGAGATACGCAGTATTTT	CASRLAPTTGGARDTQYF	TRBV12-2	TRBJ2-3	.	.
TGTGCCAGCAGCTCACTGTGGACTAGCGGGAGTTTTGGTACCGGGGAGCTGTTTTTT	CASSSLWTSGSFGTGELFF	TRBV7-9	TRBJ2-2	.	TRBD2
TGCGCCAGCAGCCAGGCTACAGGGACTGGGGCCAACGTCCTGACTTTC	CASSQATGTGANVLTF	TRBV4-3	TRBJ2-6	.	.
TGTGCCAGCAGCCCCCGGGACTCGGGCTCCTACAATGAGCAGTTCTTC	CASSPRDSGSYNEQFF	TRBV11-3	TRBJ2-1	.	.
TGTGCCAGCAGCTTAATGGGGGGCGGACAGGGTGACACAGATACGCAGTATTTT	CASSLMGGGQGDTDTQYF	TRBV7-3	TRBJ2-3	.	TRBD1